This T cell receptor (beta chain) was retrieved from a study of T cell responses to AZD1222 COVID-19 vaccine. Comment on this clone: Its antigen remains unknown.

The CDR3 is 15 residues long. CDR1 KGHDR and CDR2 SFDVKD come from the germline V gene. V dropped 7 bases and J dropped 1 base, with 15 bases sitting between them. Study observations and caveats: The number of AZD1222 recipients seropositive at baseline was only 6 or 7. There were repertoire samples only from the period after the peak T cell response.

Libraries were prepared by immunoSEQ multiplex PCR; TCRdb keeps only in-frame clonotypes and omits some of them. The table includes about 85,000 clones, approximately 87% detected once. The TCR sequence derives from an adult in good health. The specimen comprised peripheral blood, sampled on day 0 of AZD1222 vaccination. The chain is built from TRBV24-1 and TRBJ1-1; tentative D call: TRBD1 (6 bases). The CDR3 nucleotides read TGTGCCACCAGGGCGAGGGCAGGGGCGAACACTGAAGCTTTCTTT. It specifies CATRARAGANTEAFF.